This TCR beta chain is drawn from a study of identical twins. Whole-study results and caveats: There were fewer insertions in abundant cord blood beta clonotypes, but memory repertoires showed no such pattern.

One entry per CDR3 protein results from TCRdb running MiXCR on the 5' RACE reads. The table has around 490,000 distinct CDR3 sequences, roughly 15% seen once. The V segment lost 3 bases and the J segment 6 bases; nucleotides outside the gene matches: 11. CDR1 is MDHEN, CDR2 SYDVKM, per germline. The CDR3 is made up of 17 amino acids. With respect to this clonotype: Its matching antigen is unknown.

Another study also made use of these data, one on yellow fever vaccine responses in identical twins.

The chain is built from TRBV28 and TRBJ2-1; 10 positions agree with TRBD2. The sequence was collected from a young woman in good health. Sample: CD4+ T cells sorted from blood. The CDR3 DNA follows: TGTGCCAGCAGTTTTTCCGGTCTAGCGGGAGTGGTCAATGAGCAGTTCTTC. Protein product: CASSFSGLAGVVNEQFF.